This T cell receptor beta chain was sequenced in a study of technical replicates of blood from a few donors. This clone was picked up one time. The data were produced by immunoSEQ multiplex PCR, yet TCRdb's version contains in-frame clones alone and is incomplete. The sample contains tens of thousands of clones, about 94% of which appear only once. Sequenced material: T cells isolated from PBMCs. The source is a human donor in good health.

The CDR3: CASSLAKTVGGDNEQFF. As DNA, the CDR3 is TGTGCCAGCAGCTTAGCGAAGACTGTCGGGGGTGACAATGAGCAGTTCTTC. The chain is built from TRBV7-9 and TRBJ2-1; possible D gene TRBD2, 6 bases. The CDR3 has 17 amino acids. Germline V gives CDR1 SEHNR, CDR2 FQNEAQ (reference sequence). V was pared by 0 bases and J by 5 bases, with 17 bases between.